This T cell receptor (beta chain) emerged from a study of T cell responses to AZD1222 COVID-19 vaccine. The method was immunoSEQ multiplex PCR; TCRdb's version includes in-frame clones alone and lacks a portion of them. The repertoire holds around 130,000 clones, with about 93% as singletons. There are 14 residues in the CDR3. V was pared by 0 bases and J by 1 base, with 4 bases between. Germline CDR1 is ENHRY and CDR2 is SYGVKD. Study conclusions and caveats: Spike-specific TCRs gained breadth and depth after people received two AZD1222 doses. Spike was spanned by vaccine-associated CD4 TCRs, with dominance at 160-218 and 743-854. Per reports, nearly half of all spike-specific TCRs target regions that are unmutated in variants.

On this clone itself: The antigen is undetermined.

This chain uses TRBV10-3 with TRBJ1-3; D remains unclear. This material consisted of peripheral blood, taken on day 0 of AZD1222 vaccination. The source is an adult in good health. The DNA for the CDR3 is TGTGCCATCAGTGAGTCGAATTCTGGAAACACCATATATTTT. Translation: CAISESNSGNTIYF.